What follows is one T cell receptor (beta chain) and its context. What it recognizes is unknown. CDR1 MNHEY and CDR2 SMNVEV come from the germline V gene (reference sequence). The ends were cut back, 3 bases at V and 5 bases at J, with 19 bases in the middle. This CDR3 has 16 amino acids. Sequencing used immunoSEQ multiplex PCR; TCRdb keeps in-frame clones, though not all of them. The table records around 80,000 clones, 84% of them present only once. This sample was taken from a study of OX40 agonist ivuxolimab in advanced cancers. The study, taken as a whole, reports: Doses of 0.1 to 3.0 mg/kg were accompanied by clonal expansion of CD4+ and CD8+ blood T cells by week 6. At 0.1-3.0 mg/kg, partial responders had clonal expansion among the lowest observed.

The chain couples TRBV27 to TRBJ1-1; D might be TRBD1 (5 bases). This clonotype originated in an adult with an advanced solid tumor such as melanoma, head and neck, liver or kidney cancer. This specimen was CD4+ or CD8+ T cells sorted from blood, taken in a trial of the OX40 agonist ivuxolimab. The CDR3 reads CASSFHRGVGTTEAFF. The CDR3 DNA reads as TGTGCCAGCAGTTTCCACCGGGGGGTAGGTACAACTGAAGCTTTCTTT.